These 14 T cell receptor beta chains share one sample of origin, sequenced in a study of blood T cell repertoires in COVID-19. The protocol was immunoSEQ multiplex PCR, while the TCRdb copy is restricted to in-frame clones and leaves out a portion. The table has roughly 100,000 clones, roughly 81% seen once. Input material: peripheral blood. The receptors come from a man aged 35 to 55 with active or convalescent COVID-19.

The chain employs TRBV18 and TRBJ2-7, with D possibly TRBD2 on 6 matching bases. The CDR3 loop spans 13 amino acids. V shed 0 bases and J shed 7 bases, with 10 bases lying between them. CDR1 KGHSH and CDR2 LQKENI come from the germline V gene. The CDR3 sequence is CASSPPSGEEQYF. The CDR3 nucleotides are TGTGCCAGCTCACCACCGTCGGGGGAGGAGCAGTACTTC.

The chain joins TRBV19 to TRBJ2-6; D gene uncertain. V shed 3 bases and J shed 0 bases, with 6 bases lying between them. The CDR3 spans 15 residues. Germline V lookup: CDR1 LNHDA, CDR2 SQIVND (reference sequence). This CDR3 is CASSIPSSGANVLTF. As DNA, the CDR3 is TGTGCCAGTAGTATCCCCAGCTCTGGGGCCAACGTCCTGACTTTC. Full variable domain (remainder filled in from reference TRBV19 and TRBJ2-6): DGGITQSPKYLFRKEGQNVTLSCEQNLNHDAMYWYRQDPGQGLRLIYYSQIVNDFQKGDIAEGYSVSREKKESFPLTVTSAQKNPTAFYLCASSIPSSGANVLTFGAGSRLTVL.

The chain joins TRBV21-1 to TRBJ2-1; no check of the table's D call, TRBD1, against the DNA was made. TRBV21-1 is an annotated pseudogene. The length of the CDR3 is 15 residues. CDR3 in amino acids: CASSKKDRGSNEQFF. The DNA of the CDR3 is TGTGCCAGCAGCAAGAAGGACAGGGGAAGCAATGAGCAGTTCTTC.

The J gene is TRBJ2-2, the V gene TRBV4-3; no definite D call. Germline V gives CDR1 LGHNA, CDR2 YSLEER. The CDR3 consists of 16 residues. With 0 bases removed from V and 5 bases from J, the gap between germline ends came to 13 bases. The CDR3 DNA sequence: TGCGCCAGCAGCCAAGAACTCAATATGGTGACCGGGGAGCTGTTTTTT. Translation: CASSQELNMVTGELFF.

DNA of the CDR3: TGCGCCAGCAGCTTGGGACAGGGGACGTCAGATACGCAGTATTTT. Translation: CASSLGQGTSDTQYF. The rearrangement links TRBV5-1 to TRBJ2-3, with 8 bases matching TRBD1. The V segment lost 0 bases and the J segment 4 bases; nucleotides outside the gene matches: 4. The CDR3 consists of 15 residues. Germline V gene lookup returns CDR1 SGHRS and CDR2 YFSETQ.

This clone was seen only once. CDR3: CAISERGQGEGAFF. In DNA, the CDR3 is TGTGCCATCAGTGAAAGGGGGCAGGGCGAGGGAGCTTTCTTT. The rearrangement joins TRBV10-3 to TRBJ1-1, with TRBD1 identical over 7 bases. The CDR3 length is 14 residues. J gave up 10 bases and V 3 bases, and 11 bases lay outside the gene matches. Germline V gives CDR1 ENHRY, CDR2 SYGVKD.

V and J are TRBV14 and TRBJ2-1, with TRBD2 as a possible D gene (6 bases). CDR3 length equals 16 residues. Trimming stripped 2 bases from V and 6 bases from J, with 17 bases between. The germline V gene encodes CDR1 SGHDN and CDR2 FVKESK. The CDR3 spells CASSQSTRTGGNEQFF. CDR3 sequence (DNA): TGTGCCAGCAGCCAAAGTACTAGGACCGGGGGCAATGAGCAGTTCTTC.

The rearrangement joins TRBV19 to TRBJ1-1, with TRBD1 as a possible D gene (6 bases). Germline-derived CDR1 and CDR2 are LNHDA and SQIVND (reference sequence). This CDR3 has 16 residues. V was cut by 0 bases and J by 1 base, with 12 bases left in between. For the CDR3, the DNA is TGTGCCAGTAGTATAGATCTGGACAGAAGGAACACTGAAGCTTTCTTT. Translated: CASSIDLDRRNTEAFF.

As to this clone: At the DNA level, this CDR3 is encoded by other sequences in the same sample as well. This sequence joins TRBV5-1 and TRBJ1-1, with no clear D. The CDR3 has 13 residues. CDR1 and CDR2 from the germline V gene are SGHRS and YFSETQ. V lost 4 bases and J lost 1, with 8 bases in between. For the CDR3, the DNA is TGCGCCAGCAGCCTACAGAGGAACACTGAAGCTTTCTTT. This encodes CASSLQRNTEAFF.

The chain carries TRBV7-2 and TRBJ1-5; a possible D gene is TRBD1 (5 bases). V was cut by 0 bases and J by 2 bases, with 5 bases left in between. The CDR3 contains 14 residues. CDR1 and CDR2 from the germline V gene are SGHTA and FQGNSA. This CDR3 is CASSLAGGNQPQHF. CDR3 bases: TGTGCCAGCAGCTTAGCAGGGGGCAATCAGCCCCAGCATTTT.

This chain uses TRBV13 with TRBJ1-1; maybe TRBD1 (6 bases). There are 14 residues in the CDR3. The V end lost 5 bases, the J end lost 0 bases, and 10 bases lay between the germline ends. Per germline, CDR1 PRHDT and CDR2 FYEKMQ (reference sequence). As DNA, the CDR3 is TGTGCCAGCAGCACCGGACAGATGAACACTGAAGCTTTCTTT. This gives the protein CASSTGQMNTEAFF.

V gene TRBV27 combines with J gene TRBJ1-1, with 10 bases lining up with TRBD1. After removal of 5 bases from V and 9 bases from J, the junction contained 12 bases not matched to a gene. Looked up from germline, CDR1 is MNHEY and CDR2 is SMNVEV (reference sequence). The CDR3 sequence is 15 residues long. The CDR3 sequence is CASSPPGGTGVKAFF. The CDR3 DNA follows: TGTGCCAGCAGTCCACCCGGCGGGACAGGGGTCAAAGCTTTCTTT.

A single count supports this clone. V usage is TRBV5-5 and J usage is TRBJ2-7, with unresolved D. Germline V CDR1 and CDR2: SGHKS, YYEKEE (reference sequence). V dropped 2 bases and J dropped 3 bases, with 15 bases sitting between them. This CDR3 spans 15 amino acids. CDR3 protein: CASSLSVIKVYEQYF. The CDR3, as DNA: TGTGCCAGCAGCTTAAGCGTAATTAAGGTCTACGAGCAGTACTTC.

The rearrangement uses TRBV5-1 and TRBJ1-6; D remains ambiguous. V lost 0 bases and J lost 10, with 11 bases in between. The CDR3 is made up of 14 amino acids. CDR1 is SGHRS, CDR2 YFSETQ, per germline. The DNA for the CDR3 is TGCGCCAGCAGCTTGGTGGCAACACAATCACCCCTCCACTTT. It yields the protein CASSLVATQSPLHF.